One sample yielded the 3 T cell receptor beta chains listed below, sequenced in a study of shared clonotypes between healthy human individuals. Some clones are missing from TCRdb's copy, which holds only in-frame ones; the method was immunoSEQ multiplex PCR. The sample records 2,500,000 or so clones, under 95% being singletons. Sequencing was carried out using naive CD4+ T cells from PBMCs. Stated subset: CD45RA+ positively selected. Receptors originate from a man aged 18 to 30 in good health. Some clones in this sample may be carry-over from other donors' samples.

Turning to this clone: The same CDR3 can be traced to other DNA sequences in this sample. The genes are TRBV18 and TRBJ2-7; either TRBD1 or TRBD2 may supply D (5 bases each). Germline V lookup: CDR1 KGHSH, CDR2 LQKENI. The CDR3 loop spans 13 amino acids. V lost 3 bases, J lost 4 bases, and 10 bases lay in between. CDR3 sequence (DNA): TGTGCCAGCTCACCGGGACGGGGATACGAGCAGTACTTC. Amino acids: CASSPGRGYEQYF.

In the case of this clone: Other DNA variants within this sample encode the same CDR3. The chain employs TRBV9 and TRBJ2-2; D call uncertain. Trimming removed 4 bases from V and 1 base from J, with 2 bases in between. The germline CDR1 and CDR2 sequences are SGDLS and YYNGEE. CDR3 length: 12 amino acids. The CDR3 here is CASSQNTGELFF. The DNA for the CDR3 is TGTGCCAGCAGCCAGAACACCGGGGAGCTGTTTTTT.

The chain is built from TRBV7-6 and TRBJ2-3; weak D call: TRBD2 (6 bases). The CDR3 runs 16 residues. With 5 bases removed from V and 5 bases from J, the gap between germline ends came to 20 bases. CDR1 SGHVS and CDR2 FNYEAQ come from the germline V gene. As DNA, the CDR3 is TGTGCCAGCAGCCCCTCCTCTGGGAGGTTCGGAGATACGCAGTATTTT. It encodes CASSPSSGRFGDTQYF.